The sequence of this TCR beta chain was determined in a study of T cell responses to AZD1222 COVID-19 vaccine. With 6 bases removed from V and 5 bases from J, the gap between germline ends came to 17 bases. The germline gives CDR1 SGHRS, CDR2 YFSETQ. The CDR3 contains 14 residues. The table came from immunoSEQ multiplex PCR; TCRdb's copy has only in-frame clones and leaves some out. Counted here are 150,000 to 180,000 clones, about nine tenths occurring once; the ten biggest clones make up around 3.1%. Sequenced material: peripheral blood, taken on day 0 of AZD1222 vaccination. The receptor was derived from an adult in good health. The V call is TRBV5-1, the J call TRBJ1-1; maybe TRBD1 (5 bases). The CDR3 loop reads CASNLGDRETEAFF. The CDR3 DNA follows: TGCGCCAGCAACCTAGGGGACCGTGAGACTGAAGCTTTCTTT.